In this sample, the clone carrying this T cell receptor (beta chain) turned up many times. Its specificity is not known. These data belong to a study of naive and memory T cell subsets. Cells stained for CD3, CD4, CD8, CD45RA and CD27 were sorted into four subsets. Trimming pared 5 bases from V and 7 bases from J, leaving 3 bases between. CDR3 length: 10 amino acids. An equimolar mix of two oligonucleotides served as the beta constant-region primer for TRBC1 and TRBC2. A 12-nucleotide UMI and the SP2 primer were added to the cDNA 3' end by oligonucleotide ligation. TCRdb reprocessed the UMI-ligation and nested PCR reads via MiXCR and lists one record per CDR3 protein. The sample consists of over 25,000 distinct CDR3 sequences, 9.5% to 12% of them appearing once. Study-level points and caveats: Naive and memory subsets had different power law exponents for TCR abundance.

The chain employs TRBV12-3 or TRBV12-4 and TRBJ2-1; D is unclear. The TCR comes from a human donor in good health. The specimen sequenced was effector memory CD4+ T cells from blood. Documented subset: effector memory, CD45RA- CD27-. CDR3 loop: CASSGNEQFF. The CDR3 DNA sequence: TGTGCCAGCAGTGGGAATGAGCAGTTCTTC.